Presented here are 24 T cell receptor beta chains from one specimen sequenced in a study of T cell responses to AZD1222 COVID-19 vaccine. Libraries were prepared by immunoSEQ multiplex PCR; TCRdb keeps only in-frame clonotypes and omits some of them. The table has about 100,000 clones, 92% seen once; the top ten hold under 9.5%. The sequencing used peripheral blood, collected 28 days after the second AZD1222 dose. These receptor sequences come from an adult who received the AZD1222 COVID-19 vaccine.

The rearrangement uses TRBV5-4 and TRBJ2-1; 11 bases agree with TRBD2. V lost 3 bases to trimming and J lost 5 bases; unmatched junction nucleotides: 16. The germline CDR1 and CDR2 sequences are SGHNT and YYREEE (reference sequence). This CDR3 region has 19 residues. CDR3 amino acids: CASSSPQSVTSGENNEQFF. The CDR3 region has the DNA TGTGCCAGCAGCTCCCCACAGTCCGTGACTAGCGGGGAAAACAATGAGCAGTTCTTC.

The CDR3 DNA reads as TGTGCCAGCTCACTTGTCACAGGAGACAGTTATAATTCACCCCTCCACTTT. It yields the protein CASSLVTGDSYNSPLHF. This rearrangement joins TRBV18 to TRBJ1-6, with D possibly TRBD1 on 5 matching bases. The CDR3 spans 17 residues. Trimming pared 4 bases from V and 4 bases from J, leaving 17 bases between. CDR1 and CDR2 from the germline V gene are KGHSH and LQKENI. Full variable domain (missing parts from reference TRBV18 and TRBJ1-6): NAGVMQNPRHLVRRRGQEARLRCSPMKGHSHVYWYRQLPEEGLKFMVYLQKENIIDESGMPKERFSAEFPKEGPSILRIQQVVRGDSAAYFCASSLVTGDSYNSPLHFGNGTRLTVT.

The CDR3 DNA sequence: TGTGCCAGCAGTGAAGTCGGCAGATGGGAGGATGGCTACACCTTC. Translation gives CASSEVGRWEDGYTF. The chain uses TRBV6-1 and TRBJ1-2; D ambiguous. This CDR3 contains 15 residues. Trimming pared 1 base from V and 6 bases from J, leaving 15 bases between. Germline V gene data show CDR1 as MNHNS and CDR2 as SASEGT.

The V gene is TRBV27, the J gene TRBJ1-5; no reliable D call. V was cut by 3 bases and J by 2 bases, with 11 bases left in between. This CDR3 has 15 amino acids. Germline lookup yields CDR1 MNHEY and CDR2 SMNVEV (reference sequence). The CDR3 bases are TGTGCCAGCAGTTTCTCCTACCATGGCAATCAGCCCCAGCATTTT. It encodes CASSFSYHGNQPQHF.

V usage is TRBV10-3 and J usage is TRBJ2-2, with 7 bases identical to TRBD1. Losses at the gene ends were 10 bases for V and 6 bases for J; bases not matched to a gene: 11. There are 14 residues in the CDR3. Germline lookup yields CDR1 ENHRY and CDR2 SYGVKD. This CDR3 reads CATTNRDRAGELFF. The CDR3 nucleotides read TGTGCCACCACGAACCGGGACAGAGCCGGGGAGCTGTTTTTT.

This clone was seen just once. V and J are TRBV19 and TRBJ2-7; D remains unclear. CDR3 length: 14 amino acids. Trimming cost V 1 base and J 0 bases, with 7 bases left between them. Germline CDR1 is LNHDA and CDR2 is SQIVND (reference sequence). Here the CDR3 DNA reads TGTGCCAGTAGTATAGCGACAAGCTCCTACGAGCAGTACTTC. It codes for CASSIATSSYEQYF.

The chain links TRBV20-1 to TRBJ1-4; D remains ambiguous. Germline V gives CDR1 DFQATT, CDR2 SNEGSKA (reference sequence). V was pared by 3 bases and J by 8 bases, with 7 bases between. CDR3 length equals 11 residues. The CDR3 region has the DNA TGCAGTGCTAGCTCGGGGGAAAAACTGTTTTTT. Translated: CSASSGEKLFF.

The genes are TRBV28 and TRBJ2-4, with a tentative D call TRBD2 (5 bases). This CDR3 has 16 amino acids. V was clipped by 2 bases and J by 4 bases, with 15 bases between them. Germline lookup yields CDR1 MDHEN and CDR2 SYDVKM. Written as DNA, the CDR3 is TGTGCCAGCAGTTTAAGGGCCAGTCTAGCTAAAAACATTCAGTACTTC. Translated: CASSLRASLAKNIQYF.

The rearrangement links TRBV7-9 to TRBJ2-7; D call uncertain. The CDR3 spans 13 residues. V was cut by 5 bases and J by 7 bases, with 15 bases left in between. Germline assignment: CDR1 SEHNR and CDR2 FQNEAQ (reference sequence). CDR3 DNA: TGTGCCAGCAGCCATTCGATTACCGGGGAGCAGTACTTC. It codes for CASSHSITGEQYF. Drawing the rest from reference TRBV7-9 and TRBJ2-7, the complete variable domain is DTGVSQNPRHKITKRGQNVTFRCDPISEHNRLYWYRQTLGQGPEFLTYFQNEAQLEKSRLLSDRFSAERPKGSFSTLEIQRTEQGDSAMYLCASSHSITGEQYFGPGTRLTVT.

V is TRBV4-1 and J is TRBJ1-2, with a possible D match to TRBD1 (6 bases). Germline-derived CDR1 and CDR2 are MGHRA and YSYEKL. V lost 0 bases and J 8 bases, leaving 16 bases between the germline ends. The CDR3 covers 15 residues. The CDR3 sequence: CASSQDSRAGVGYTF. CDR3 sequence (DNA): TGCGCCAGCAGCCAAGATAGTAGGGCAGGGGTCGGCTACACCTTC.

This sequence joins TRBV6-5 and TRBJ1-1; D unclear. V was shortened by 7 bases and J by 1 base, with 10 bases between the two germline ends. CDR3 length: 13 residues. Looked up from germline, CDR1 is MNHEY and CDR2 is SVGAGI. DNA of the CDR3: TGTGCCAGCACTCCAGGAGGGAACACTGAAGCTTTCTTT. Residues: CASTPGGNTEAFF.

The V call is TRBV19, the J call TRBJ2-3, with 8 bases fitting TRBD2. The CDR3 spans 15 residues. J gave up 0 bases and V 5 bases, and 4 bases lay outside the gene matches. CDR1 and CDR2 from the germline V gene are LNHDA and SQIVND (reference sequence). The CDR3 nucleotides are TGTGCCAGTAGTCCCACTAGCGGAAGCACAGATACGCAGTATTTT. Its protein is CASSPTSGSTDTQYF.

The chain uses TRBV19 and TRBJ1-1; D unresolved. Germline CDR1 LNHDA, CDR2 SQIVND (reference sequence). The CDR3 covers 12 residues. V lost 5 bases to trimming and J lost 4 bases, with 8 bases between them. In nucleotides, the CDR3 is TGTGCCAGTAGTCCTATGGGCACTGAAGCTTTCTTT. It translates to CASSPMGTEAFF.

The V gene is TRBV10-2, the J gene TRBJ2-7, with D unresolved. The germline V and J ends were trimmed by 3 bases and 1 base, with 1 base remaining between them. CDR3 length: 11 residues. Germline V gene data show CDR1 as WSHSY and CDR2 as SAAADI. The CDR3 DNA reads TGCGCCAGCAGTGAATCCTACGAGCAGTACTTC. Amino acid sequence: CASSESYEQYF.

The rearrangement uses TRBV19 and TRBJ2-1, with D uncertain. Trimming stripped 6 bases from V and 0 bases from J, with 3 bases between. Germline CDR1 reads LNHDA; CDR2 reads SQIVND (reference sequence). CDR3 size: 12 residues. This CDR3 reads CASSLSYNEQFF. CDR3 in DNA: TGTGCCAGTAGCCTCTCCTACAATGAGCAGTTCTTC.

V is TRBV7-9 and J is TRBJ1-6; D is unresolved. The germline V and J ends were trimmed by 3 bases and 10 bases, with 10 bases remaining between them. This CDR3 region has 13 residues. Germline loops: CDR1 SEHNR, CDR2 FQNEAQ (reference sequence). CDR3 sequence: CASSFSGESPLHF. CDR3 DNA sequence: TGTGCCAGCAGCTTTTCGGGCGAATCACCCCTCCACTTT.

The CDR3 nucleotides are TGCAGCGTAGAACGACAGGGTACTGAAGCTTTCTTT. Amino acids: CSVERQGTEAFF. V usage is TRBV29-1 and J usage is TRBJ1-1; 7 positions match TRBD1. Germline assignment: CDR1 SQVTM and CDR2 ANQGSEA. V trimming: 6 bases; J trimming: 5 bases; junction bases outside the gene matches: 6. The CDR3 extends over 12 amino acids.

The rearrangement joins TRBV12-3 or TRBV12-4 to TRBJ2-1, with D perhaps TRBD2 (7 bases). The germline V and J ends were trimmed by 6 bases and 16 bases, with 19 bases remaining between them. This CDR3 comprises 12 residues. CDR3 bases: TGTGCCAGCAGGCGGGGGCCTCTCAGCGAATTCTTC. It specifies CASRRGPLSEFF.

The chain couples TRBV19 to TRBJ2-1; D possibly corresponds to TRBD2 (6 bases). The CDR3 has 12 residues. Germline V lookup: CDR1 LNHDA, CDR2 SQIVND (reference sequence). V lost 1 base and J lost 9, with 7 bases in between. This chain's CDR3 is CASSIGRGEQFF. The DNA for the CDR3 is TGTGCCAGTAGTATAGGGCGGGGTGAGCAGTTCTTC.

This clone was recorded only once. The chain joins TRBV9 to TRBJ2-7; tentatively, D is TRBD1 (6 bases). The V end lost 4 bases, the J end lost 2 bases, and 16 bases lay between the germline ends. Germline loops: CDR1 SGDLS, CDR2 YYNGEE. The length of the CDR3 is 15 residues. The CDR3 reads CASSTQTGPAYEQYF. The DNA for the CDR3 is TGTGCCAGCAGCACTCAGACAGGCCCGGCCTACGAGCAGTACTTC.

The CDR3 loop reads CASRVQQSTDTQYF. CDR3 bases: TGTGCCAGTAGGGTACAACAAAGCACAGATACGCAGTATTTT. The genes are TRBV19 and TRBJ2-3; the D is unclear. Germline values: CDR1 LNHDA, CDR2 SQIVND (reference sequence). The ends were cut back, 6 bases at V and 0 bases at J, with 10 bases in the middle. The CDR3 consists of 14 residues.

V is TRBV29-1 and J is TRBJ2-1; D gene unclear. V was clipped by 5 bases and J by 2 bases, with 16 bases between them. The germline V gene encodes CDR1 SQVTM and CDR2 ANQGSEA. This CDR3 region has 15 residues. CDR3 in DNA: TGCAGCGTTCCCATCGCGGACCAACCCTACAATGAGCAGTTCTTC. As protein: CSVPIADQPYNEQFF.

The chain recombines TRBV15 with TRBJ2-3, with D possibly matching TRBD2 (6 bases). Trimming took 5 bases from V and 2 from J, leaving 14 bases between them. This CDR3 comprises 15 residues. Germline V gene data show CDR1 as LNHNV and CDR2 as YYDKDF (reference sequence). CDR3 residues: CATSPSSGYTDTQYF. The CDR3 DNA reads TGTGCCACCAGCCCTTCAAGCGGGTACACAGATACGCAGTATTTT.

The chain has TRBV29-1 and TRBJ2-7, with D possibly matching TRBD2 (7 bases). The CDR3 is 11 residues long. The V gene's germline CDR1 is SQVTM and CDR2 ANQGSEA. V shed 7 bases and J shed 2 bases, with 9 bases lying between them. DNA for the CDR3: TGCAGCGGGGGGGGCACCTACGAGCAGTACTTC. It translates to CSGGGTYEQYF.